These T cell receptor beta chains were read from a single sample in a study of blood T cell repertoires in COVID-19. Libraries were prepared by immunoSEQ multiplex PCR; TCRdb keeps only in-frame clonotypes and omits some of them. The repertoire holds fewer than 400,000 clones, with over 70% as singletons. Source material: PBMCs or T cells enriched from blood (not recorded which). These receptors were collected from a man aged 25 to 45 who had recovered from COVID-19. Each CDR3 is given with its conserved first and last residue. The D gene is left open where the match is weak. The size field is filled for only some rows; it gives once, few, many or a size class.

TRBJ2-7 | . | TRBV9 | TRBD1 | TGTGCCAGCAGCGTCCGGGACAGCTCCTACGAGCAGTACTTC | CASSVRDSSYEQYF
TRBJ1-1 | . | TRBV27 | . | TGTGCCAGCAGTCTTCCGGGTAGGACTGAAGCTTTCTTT | CASSLPGRTEAFF
TRBJ1-5 | . | TRBV4-2 | TRBD1 | TGTGCCAGCAGCCAGACCCAGGGGGCGCACCAGCCCCAGCATTTT | CASSQTQGAHQPQHF
TRBJ2-7 | . | TRBV6-5 | TRBD2 | TGTGCCAGCAGTTACAGCGGACTAGACTACGAGCAGTACTTC | CASSYSGLDYEQYF
TRBJ2-7 | . | TRBV27 | . | TGTGCCAGCAGTTTCGTCCGGGGCTACGAGCAGTACTTC | CASSFVRGYEQYF
TRBJ1-1 | . | TRBV18 | . | TGTGCCAGCTCAGAGCAGGACAGATTTGAAGCTTTCTTT | CASSEQDRFEAFF
TRBJ1-5 | . | TRBV6-2/TRBV6-3 | TRBD1 | TGTGCCAGCAGTTACTCGACAGGGGAGTGGGGTAGCAATCAGCCCCAGCATTTT | CASSYSTGEWGSNQPQHF
TRBJ2-1 | . | TRBV27 | . | TGTGCTATCGGGAGCAATGAGCAGTTCTTC | CAIGSNEQFF
TRBJ1-2 | . | TRBV7-8 | TRBD1 | TGTGCCAGCAGCTGGGGACAGGGGCCCAACTATGGCTACACCTTC | CASSWGQGPNYGYTF
TRBJ2-1 | . | TRBV7-2 | . | TGTGCCAGCAGCTTAATGAACGCAGGGGTTCGGAATGAGCAGTTCTTC | CASSLMNAGVRNEQFF
TRBJ1-4 | . | TRBV5-1 | TRBD1 | TGCGCCAGCAGCTTGGAACAGGGGAAAGGAAAACTGTTTTTT | CASSLEQGKGKLFF
TRBJ2-5 | . | TRBV5-4 | TRBD2 | TGTGCCAGCAGCTTGGACGGGACTAGCGGGGGGCGGGGAGAGACCCAGTACTTC | CASSLDGTSGGRGETQYF
TRBJ2-2 | . | TRBV6-5 | . | TGTGCCAGCAGTTACTATCCAACCGGGGAGCTGTTTTTT | CASSYYPTGELFF
TRBJ1-3 | . | TRBV2 | TRBD1 | TGTGCCAGCAGAGAGACAGGGGGCCGTTCTGGAAACACCATATATTTT | CASRETGGRSGNTIYF
TRBJ1-5 | once | TRBV27 | . | TGTGCCAGCAGACCCGGCAGGGGTTTCGGCAATCAGCCCCAGCATTTT | CASRPGRGFGNQPQHF
TRBJ2-2 | . | TRBV7-9 | . | TGTGCCAGCAGCTTAAAAACGGGCACCGGGGAGCTGTTTTTT | CASSLKTGTGELFF
TRBJ2-5 | . | TRBV5-1 | . | TGCGCCAGCAGCTCACGAGCCGGGGAGACCCAGTACTTC | CASSSRAGETQYF
TRBJ2-1 | . | TRBV5-1 | . | TGCGCCAGCAGCCTTAGGGACTCGTACAATGAGCAGTTCTTC | CASSLRDSYNEQFF
TRBJ1-1 | . | TRBV5-4 | . | TGTGCCAGCAGCTCATCGGGACGGGGAGGAACTGAAGCTTTCTTT | CASSSSGRGGTEAFF
TRBJ1-2 | . | TRBV6-5 | . | TGTGCCAGCAGTTACCGACCTGGGGGGGGCTACACCTTC | CASSYRPGGGYTF
TRBJ1-5 | . | TRBV28 | . | TGTGCCAGCAGTAAATTCTACGGGGGACCAGTCAATCAGCCCCAGCATTTT | CASSKFYGGPVNQPQHF
TRBJ2-7 | once | TRBV9 | TRBD1 | TGTGCCAGCAGCGTAGGGGGACAGGGGTCCCACGAGCAGTACTTC | CASSVGGQGSHEQYF
TRBJ2-1 | . | TRBV4-1 | TRBD1 | TGCGCCAGCAGCCAAAAGGAGACAGGGCATAAGCTTTCCTACAATGAGCAGTTCTTC | CASSQKETGHKLSYNEQFF
TRBJ2-2 | . | TRBV4-2 | . | TGTGCCAGCAGCCAAGATGTAGGGGCGCCGAACACCGGGGAGCTGTTTTTT | CASSQDVGAPNTGELFF
TRBJ2-1 | once | TRBV19 | TRBD2 | TGTGCCAGTAGTCTCCAGACAGGGGAGCTAGCGGGGGTCTACAATGAGCAGTTCTTC | CASSLQTGELAGVYNEQFF
TRBJ2-1 | once | TRBV11-3 | . | TGTGCCAGCAGCCCGACGACAGCTGCCTCTAATGAGCAGTTCTTC | CASSPTTAASNEQFF
TRBJ1-4 | . | TRBV6-5 | TRBD1 | TGTGCCAGCAGTTATAGTGTGACAGGGGGCGGAAAACTGTTTTTT | CASSYSVTGGGKLFF
TRBJ1-2 | . | TRBV6-5 | . | TGTGCCAGCATAAACAGGAATTATGGCTACACCTTC | CASINRNYGYTF
TRBJ1-1 | . | TRBV28 | . | TGTGCCAGCCGGGCAGGGTCGACGAACACTGAAGCTTTCTTT | CASRAGSTNTEAFF
TRBJ1-6 | . | TRBV25-1 | . | TGTGCCAGCAGGGCTCGCGGGTCCCTCCACTTT | CASRARGSLHF
TRBJ2-4 | . | TRBV7-9 | . | TGTGCCAGCAGCCACGAGGTCGGAAACATTCAGTACTTC | CASSHEVGNIQYF
TRBJ1-1 | . | TRBV18 | TRBD1 | TGTGCCAGCTCACCATACGGACAGGGCAACACTGAAGCTTTCTTT | CASSPYGQGNTEAFF
TRBJ2-2 | . | TRBV15 | TRBD1 | TGTGCCACCAGCGGGGGACAGGGTGAAACCGGGGAGCTGTTTTTT | CATSGGQGETGELFF
TRBJ2-5 | . | TRBV6-2/TRBV6-3 | . | TGTGCCAGCAGTTACAGTCTACTGTACCAAGAGACCCAGTACTTC | CASSYSLLYQETQYF
TRBJ2-3 | . | TRBV27 | TRBD2 | TGTGCCAGCAGTTTCTCAAGCGGGGGCACAGATACGCAGTATTTT | CASSFSSGGTDTQYF
TRBJ1-3 | . | TRBV6-5 | . | TGTGCCAGCAGTTCCTCCAGGGTCGCCTCTGGAAACACCATATATTTT | CASSSSRVASGNTIYF
TRBJ2-7 | . | TRBV5-1 | . | TGCGCCAGCAGCTTGGCCCCGGAGGGGGCGAAGAACGAGCAGTACTTC | CASSLAPEGAKNEQYF
TRBJ1-5 | . | TRBV6-5 | . | TGTGCCAGCGGTACAGGGAGGGGCCAGCCCCAGCATTTT | CASGTGRGQPQHF
TRBJ2-5 | . | TRBV6-5 | TRBD2 | TGTGCCAGCAGTCGAGCGGGGGGGCCTGAGACCCAGTACTTC | CASSRAGGPETQYF
TRBJ2-4 | . | TRBV7-9 | . | TGTGCCAGCAGCTTTAAGAGCGCCAAAAACATTCAGTACTTC | CASSFKSAKNIQYF
TRBJ2-5 | . | TRBV11-1 | TRBD2 | TGTGCCAGCAGCTTAGCGGGGGGGCAAGAGACCCAGTACTTC | CASSLAGGQETQYF
TRBJ2-7 | few | TRBV9 | . | TGTGCCAGCATTTCGGCCTACGAGCAGTACTTC | CASISAYEQYF
TRBJ1-3 | once | TRBV5-1 | . | TGCGCCAGCAGCCAGGGACAATCGCGAAACACCATATATTTT | CASSQGQSRNTIYF
TRBJ2-3 | . | TRBV4-1 | TRBD1 | TGCGCCAGCAGCCCCCGGGCTGGGTCCGTGGGCACCGGGACAGGGAGCACAGATACGCAGTATTTT | CASSPRAGSVGTGTGSTDTQYF
TRBJ1-5 | . | TRBV18 | TRBD1 | TGTGCCAGCTCACGGGGACAGAGCAATCAGCCCCAGCATTTT | CASSRGQSNQPQHF
TRBJ2-7 | . | TRBV7-9 | . | TGTGCCAGTAACGGGGGAGACTACGAGCAGTACTTC | CASNGGDYEQYF
TRBJ1-5 | . | TRBV19 | TRBD1 | TGTGCCAGTAGTCTCGGACAGGGGGCATGGCAGCCCCAGCATTTT | CASSLGQGAWQPQHF